The 28 T cell receptor beta chains listed next were all sequenced from one sample in a study of cytomegalovirus exposure and HLA in healthy donors. The PCR was carried out with 60 Vbeta primers and 13 Jbeta primers. Using immunoSEQ multiplex PCR, the repertoire was profiled, and TCRdb retains in-frame clones only, with some absent. The table shows 60,000 to 100,000 clones, with around 79% occurring only once. The source material was PBMCs. Source of these receptors: a male donor in good health and CMV-seropositive.

V and J are TRBV30 and TRBJ1-4, with D perhaps TRBD1 (5 bases). Germline V CDR1 and CDR2: GTSNPN, SVGIG (reference sequence). The CDR3 spans 13 residues. V was clipped by 5 bases and J by 4 bases, with 11 bases between them. In nucleotides, the CDR3 is TGTGCCTGGCGTAGGGACTATAATGAAAAACTGTTTTTT. Encoded protein: CAWRRDYNEKLFF.

The rearrangement links TRBV4-1 to TRBJ2-2; no definite D call. The germline V gene has CDR1 MGHRA and CDR2 YSYEKL. The length of the CDR3 is 15 residues. Trimming cost V 2 bases and J 1 base, with 8 bases left between them. CDR3 loop: CASSQWQENTGELFF. DNA for the CDR3: TGCGCCAGCAGCCAATGGCAGGAGAACACCGGGGAGCTGTTTTTT.

This clone was recorded only once. The J gene is TRBJ2-7, the V gene TRBV5-1; 14 nucleotides line up with TRBD2. Germline V CDR1 and CDR2: SGHRS, YFSETQ. V was pared by 4 bases and J by 7 bases, with 10 bases of the junction left unmatched. The CDR3 length is 16 residues. The CDR3 sequence is CASSPGGLAGVKEQYF. The CDR3 nucleotides are TGCGCCAGCAGCCCCGGGGGACTAGCGGGAGTCAAAGAGCAGTACTTC.

V gene TRBV5-6 combines with J gene TRBJ2-5; a possible D gene is TRBD1 (5 bases). Trimming shortened V by 4 bases and J by 9 bases, and 13 bases separated the two germline ends. CDR1 is SGHDT and CDR2 is YYEEEE in the germline V gene. CDR3 length equals 12 residues. This CDR3 is CASSDDSCSQYF. Written as DNA, the CDR3 is TGTGCCAGCAGCGATGACAGTTGTTCCCAGTACTTC.

This chain uses TRBV7-8 with TRBJ1-6, with a tentative D call TRBD1 (5 bases). V lost 6 bases to trimming and J lost 9 bases, with 15 bases between them. CDR1 and CDR2 from the germline V gene are SGHVS and FQNEAQ. This CDR3 spans 14 amino acids. The chain's CDR3 is CASSSGPLGSPLHF. The CDR3 coding sequence is TGTGCCAGCAGTTCAGGGCCCTTGGGTTCACCCCTCCACTTT.

The chain recombines TRBV19 with TRBJ1-2; D uncertain. The germline V gene encodes CDR1 LNHDA and CDR2 SQIVND (reference sequence). CDR3 length equals 14 residues. The V end was cut by 3 bases, the J end by 4 bases, with 12 bases between. The CDR3 sequence: CASSIGRLGYGYTF. Here the CDR3 DNA reads TGTGCCAGTAGTATTGGGCGCCTGGGCTATGGCTACACCTTC.

This clone was seen only once. The rearrangement links TRBV19 to TRBJ2-1, with 12 bases fitting TRBD1. The CDR3 is made up of 18 amino acids. Germline V gives CDR1 LNHDA, CDR2 SQIVND (reference sequence). J was trimmed by 7 bases and V by 0 bases; bases with no gene match: 10. CDR3 in DNA: TGTGCCAGTAGTATAGATCTATACGGGACAGGGGGCTGGAATGAGCAGTTCTTC. This encodes CASSIDLYGTGGWNEQFF.

The chain combines TRBV27 with TRBJ2-1; D ambiguous. This CDR3 contains 11 residues. Germline V gene data show CDR1 as MNHEY and CDR2 as SMNVEV (reference sequence). Trimming left V 5 bases short and J 5 bases short, with 4 bases between. The DNA for the CDR3 is TGTGCCAGCAGTGAGAACAATGAGCAGTTCTTC. It encodes CASSENNEQFF.

V is TRBV27 and J is TRBJ2-1, with 8 bases that match TRBD2. Germline V gene sequence: CDR1 MNHEY, CDR2 SMNVEV (reference sequence). CDR3 length: 14 amino acids. The V gene end was trimmed by 2 bases and the J gene end by 9 bases; junction bases not matched to a gene: 6. This CDR3 reads CASSLLGLAAEQFF. The DNA of the CDR3 is TGTGCCAGCAGTTTACTAGGACTAGCAGCTGAGCAGTTCTTC.

The CDR3 nucleotides read TGTGCCAGCCCCGGCGGGGGGGGTTCCTACGAGCAGTACTTC. The encoded protein is CASPGGGGSYEQYF. This chain links TRBV28 with TRBJ2-7; TRBD2 agrees at 9 bases. Germline V CDR1 and CDR2: MDHEN, SYDVKM. This CDR3 contains 14 residues. V gave up 8 bases and J gave up 1 base; unmatched junction bases: 6.

J is TRBJ2-7 and V is TRBV9; 10 bases line up with TRBD1. The CDR3 covers 14 residues. V lost 3 bases and J lost 6; bases outside the gene matches: 6. Looked up from germline, CDR1 is SGDLS and CDR2 is YYNGEE. The CDR3 loop reads CASSGDRGRCEQYF. CDR3 nucleotides: TGTGCCAGCAGCGGCGACAGGGGGCGTTGCGAGCAGTACTTC.

The genes are TRBV7-6 and TRBJ2-2, with D possibly matching TRBD1 (6 bases). Deletions cut 4 bases from V and 7 bases from J, with 13 bases between. The V gene's germline CDR1 is SGHVS and CDR2 FNYEAQ. The CDR3 loop spans 14 amino acids. CDR3 sequence: CASSSYATGGELFF. Here the CDR3 DNA reads TGTGCCAGCAGCTCGTACGCGACAGGCGGGGAGCTGTTTTTT.

The V gene is TRBV19, the J gene TRBJ1-1; D gene ambiguous. Trimming took off 7 bases at V and 0 bases at J, with 9 bases between the two ends. Per the germline V gene, CDR1 is LNHDA and CDR2 is SQIVND (reference sequence). The CDR3 loop spans 13 amino acids. The CDR3 spells CASTSNMNTEAFF. CDR3 nucleotides: TGTGCCAGTACCTCAAACATGAACACTGAAGCTTTCTTT.

This chain links TRBV29-1 with TRBJ2-5; 8 nucleotides match TRBD2. The germline V gene has CDR1 SQVTM and CDR2 ANQGSEA. V dropped 8 bases and J dropped 1; count of bases not matched to a gene: 12. This CDR3 spans 15 amino acids. For the CDR3, the DNA is TGCAGCACAAAGGGGGGCGGGGGGTTCCAAGAGACCCAGTACTTC. Translating gives CSTKGGGGFQETQYF. Full variable domain (missing parts from reference TRBV29-1 and TRBJ2-5): SAVISQKPSRDICQRGTSLTIQCQVDSQVTMMFWYRQQPGQSLTLIATANQGSEATYESGFVIDKFPISRPNLTFSTLTVSNMSPEDSSIYLCSTKGGGGFQETQYFGPGTRLLVL.

This clone was seen only a few times. This CDR3 is also generated by other DNA sequences in the sample. The chain couples TRBV7-9 to TRBJ1-5, with 8 bases matching TRBD1. Per the germline V gene, CDR1 is SEHNR and CDR2 is FQNEAQ (reference sequence). Germline trimming cut 5 bases from V and 2 bases from J; bases unmatched to any gene: 5. The CDR3 runs 15 residues. Here the CDR3 DNA reads TGTGCCAGCAGCCCCACAGGGGGGCGCAATCAGCCCCAGCATTTT. As protein: CASSPTGGRNQPQHF.

V and J are TRBV5-4 and TRBJ1-1; 7 bases match TRBD1. V gave up 7 bases and J gave up 5 bases; unmatched junction bases: 11. Germline CDR1 SGHNT, CDR2 YYREEE (reference sequence). This CDR3 region has 14 residues. The CDR3 nucleotides are TGTGCCAGCCGCCAGACAGGGCGCGGGACTGAAGCTTTCTTT. As protein: CASRQTGRGTEAFF.

V gene TRBV7-8 combines with J gene TRBJ2-7; 10 bases line up with TRBD1. The V and J ends lost 5 bases and 5 bases, in that order; junction bases with no gene match: 12. Germline CDR1 SGHVS, CDR2 FQNEAQ. The CDR3 extends over 16 amino acids. The CDR3 DNA follows: TGTGCCAGCAGCACCAAACGTTGGGACAGGGGACACGAGCAGTACTTC. Translated, it gives CASSTKRWDRGHEQYF. The full variable domain, with the rest looked up from reference TRBV7-8 and TRBJ2-7, is GAGVSQSPRYKVAKRGQDVALRCDPISGHVSLFWYQQALGQGPEFLTYFQNEAQLDKSGLPSDRFFAERPEGSVSTLKIQRTQQEDSAVYLCASSTKRWDRGHEQYFGPGTRLTVT.

The chain employs TRBV6-5 and TRBJ1-1; D not resolved. The CDR3 is made up of 15 amino acids. The V end was cut by 4 bases, the J end by 2 bases, with 14 bases between. Germline CDR1 is MNHEY and CDR2 is SVGAGI. The CDR3 region has the DNA TGTGCCAGCAGTTCCCGCCCGCCAGTTAACACTGAAGCTTTCTTT. Translating gives CASSSRPPVNTEAFF.

The V gene is TRBV27, the J gene TRBJ2-1; tentative D call: TRBD1 (6 bases). This CDR3 has 14 residues. Trimming removed 5 bases from V and 0 bases from J, with 8 bases in between. Germline CDR1 and CDR2: MNHEY and SMNVEV (reference sequence). Here the CDR3 reads CASSRDNSYNEQFF. The CDR3 nucleotides read TGTGCCAGCAGTCGGGACAACTCCTACAATGAGCAGTTCTTC.

The CDR3: CASSQGGAYSLRNTEAFF. CDR3 sequence (DNA): TGCGCCAGCAGCCAGGGGGGGGCCTATAGCCTTCGGAACACTGAAGCTTTCTTT. This chain joins TRBV4-1 and TRBJ1-1; a possible D gene is TRBD1 (6 bases). The CDR3 runs to 18 residues. Trimming took off 3 bases at V and 1 base at J, with 21 bases between the two ends. Germline V lookup: CDR1 MGHRA, CDR2 YSYEKL.

J is TRBJ2-3 and V is TRBV27, with 9 positions matching TRBD1. This CDR3 contains 18 residues. Germline V lookup: CDR1 MNHEY, CDR2 SMNVEV (reference sequence). The V and J ends lost 6 bases and 9 bases, in that order; junction bases with no gene match: 22. The CDR3 DNA follows: TGTGCCAGCAGCGCCAGCACGACAGGGGGAGCCCCAGATGGCACGCAGTATTTT. Translated, it gives CASSASTTGGAPDGTQYF.

The chain is built from TRBV28 and TRBJ1-1; a possible D gene is TRBD1 (6 bases). This CDR3 region has 15 residues. V lost 3 bases to trimming and J lost 0 bases, with 11 bases between them. Germline CDR1 and CDR2: MDHEN and SYDVKM. CDR3 in amino acids: CASSLVQGLNTEAFF. The CDR3 DNA sequence: TGTGCCAGCAGTTTGGTACAGGGATTGAACACTGAAGCTTTCTTT.

This clone has a single count. V is TRBV5-1 and J is TRBJ2-1; 9 nucleotides agree with TRBD2. The CDR3 length is 16 residues. Germline CDR1 and CDR2: SGHRS and YFSETQ. V trimming: 0 bases; J trimming: 2 bases; junction bases outside the gene matches: 3. CDR3 DNA sequence: TGCGCCAGCAGCTTGGCAATAGCGGGGGCCTACAATGAGCAGTTCTTC. Protein: CASSLAIAGAYNEQFF.

For this clone: The same CDR3 is also encoded by other DNA sequences in this sample. V and J are TRBV28 and TRBJ1-2; D gene ambiguous. Germline V gives CDR1 MDHEN, CDR2 SYDVKM. Between the trimmed V and J ends, which lost 3 bases and 2 bases, there was a span of 4 bases. This CDR3 is 12 amino acids long. The CDR3 DNA sequence: TGTGCCAGCAGTTTGAGGAACTATGGCTACACCTTC. Translating gives CASSLRNYGYTF.

The V gene is TRBV28, the J gene TRBJ2-6; D is perhaps TRBD1 (6 bases). V dropped 5 bases and J dropped 2 bases, with 10 bases sitting between them. There are 15 residues in the CDR3. CDR1 and CDR2 from the germline V gene are MDHEN and SYDVKM. CDR3: CASSPQGTGANVLTF. The CDR3 region has the DNA TGTGCCAGCAGTCCTCAGGGGACTGGGGCCAACGTCCTGACTTTC.

This clone was detected once. The J gene is TRBJ2-3, the V gene TRBV9; 12 bases match TRBD2. J lost 4 bases, V lost 0 bases, and 9 bases had no gene match. The CDR3 loop spans 18 amino acids. The V gene's germline CDR1 is SGDLS and CDR2 YYNGEE. The CDR3 loop reads CASSVDHLAGGPSDTQYF. The DNA of the CDR3 is TGTGCCAGCAGCGTAGATCACCTAGCGGGGGGGCCTTCAGATACGCAGTATTTT.

This chain links TRBV2 with TRBJ2-2; 8 nucleotides align to TRBD2. Per the germline V gene, CDR1 is SNHLY and CDR2 is FYNNEI. The length of the CDR3 is 16 residues. V lost 6 bases to trimming and J lost 5 bases; unmatched junction nucleotides: 11. The CDR3 DNA reads as TGTGCCAGCAGCCCCCGGGGGGGAGCGTTAACCGGGGAGCTGTTTTTT. This codes for CASSPRGGALTGELFF.

The CDR3 here is CASSTGQNTEAFF. The DNA of the CDR3 is TGCGCCAGCAGTACAGGGCAGAACACTGAAGCTTTCTTT. The chain uses TRBV4-3 and TRBJ1-1, with a tentative D call TRBD1 (6 bases). Germline-derived CDR1 and CDR2 are LGHNA and YSLEER. V lost 6 bases to trimming and J lost 1 base, with 9 bases between them. The CDR3 runs 13 residues.